This passage covers 25 T cell receptor beta chains from one sample sequenced in a study of cytomegalovirus exposure and HLA in healthy donors. PCR was performed using 60 Vbeta and 13 Jbeta primers. Here immunoSEQ multiplex PCR was the method, and the copy in TCRdb shows in-frame clones only, minus some. The sample records 95,000 to 100,000 clones, approximately 80% being singletons. Sequencing was carried out using PBMCs. These receptors all stem from a female donor in good health and CMV-seronegative.

The chain links TRBV6-5 to TRBJ1-3; 7 nucleotides agree with TRBD1. Germline loops: CDR1 MNHEY, CDR2 SVGAGI. The V and J ends lost 8 bases and 0 bases, in that order; junction bases with no gene match: 4. The CDR3 is 14 residues long. This CDR3 is CASLKGASGNTIYF. The CDR3, as DNA: TGTGCCAGCTTGAAGGGGGCCTCTGGAAACACCATATATTTT.

This clone was detected once. CDR3 coding DNA: TGTGCCAGCAGCCGAGGGACTACCCGGCGGGACTATAATTCACCCCTCCACTTT. This sequence encodes CASSRGTTRRDYNSPLHF. V is TRBV7-2 and J is TRBJ1-6; tentatively, D is TRBD1 (5 bases). The CDR3 is made up of 18 amino acids. The germline CDR1 and CDR2 sequences are SGHTA and FQGNSA. V lost 5 bases and J 3 bases, leaving 20 bases between the germline ends. The variable domain in full, completed from reference TRBV7-2 and TRBJ1-6, reads GAGVSQSPSNKVTEKGKDVELRCDPISGHTALYWYRQSLGQGLEFLIYFQGNSAPDKSGLPSDRFSAERTGGSVSTLTIQRTQQEDSAVYLCASSRGTTRRDYNSPLHFGNGTRLTVT.

The rearrangement links TRBV2 to TRBJ2-1; 7 bases agree with TRBD1. The germline V gene has CDR1 SNHLY and CDR2 FYNNEI. The CDR3 loop spans 15 amino acids. V shed 6 bases and J 0 bases; nucleotides not matched to a gene: 5. The CDR3 DNA follows: TGTGCCAGCAGCGTCAACAGGGGCTCCTACAATGAGCAGTTCTTC. It specifies CASSVNRGSYNEQFF. The full variable domain, with the rest looked up from reference TRBV2 and TRBJ2-1, is EPEVTQTPSHQVTQMGQEVILRCVPISNHLYFYWYRQILGQKVEFLVSFYNNEISEKSEIFDDQFSVERPDGSNFTLKIRSTKLEDSAMYFCASSVNRGSYNEQFFGPGTRLTVL.

The chain joins TRBV18 to TRBJ2-7; 8 bases match TRBD2. Germline values: CDR1 KGHSH, CDR2 LQKENI. V dropped 2 bases and J dropped 3; count of bases not matched to a gene: 6. The CDR3 contains 15 residues. For the CDR3, the DNA is TGTGCCAGCTCACCAGGGAGCGGGGGACGCTACGAGCAGTACTTC. Translated, it gives CASSPGSGGRYEQYF.

V gene TRBV19 combines with J gene TRBJ1-5; 7 bases are a match to TRBD1. Germline V gene data show CDR1 as LNHDA and CDR2 as SQIVND (reference sequence). This CDR3 has 15 amino acids. V shed 5 bases, J shed 4 bases, and the junction held 8 bases outside the gene matches. This CDR3 reads CASSRAGGQNQPQHF. The CDR3 nucleotides read TGTGCCAGTAGTCGAGCAGGGGGACAAAATCAGCCCCAGCATTTT.

The rearrangement joins TRBV15 to TRBJ1-2, with D possibly TRBD1 on 5 matching bases. CDR3 length: 15 amino acids. Germline V gene lookup returns CDR1 LNHNV and CDR2 YYDKDF (reference sequence). V was cut by 1 base and J by 1 base, with 10 bases left in between. CDR3 sequence reads: CATSRVLDSNYGYTF. The CDR3 nucleotides read TGTGCCACCAGCAGAGTACTTGACAGTAACTATGGCTACACCTTC.

The CDR3 coding sequence is TGTGCCAGCTCCCCCGACAGGGGAGGGTTGGAAGCTTTCTTT. This translates into CASSPDRGGLEAFF. The gene calls are TRBV18 and TRBJ1-1; 8 bases match TRBD1. The CDR3 extends over 14 amino acids. The V and J ends lost 6 bases and 8 bases, in that order; junction bases with no gene match: 11. The germline gives CDR1 KGHSH, CDR2 LQKENI.

CDR3 bases: TGTGCCATCAGTGTGCAGGTTAACACTGAAGCTTTCTTT. It specifies CAISVQVNTEAFF. The chain has TRBV10-3 and TRBJ1-1; D unresolved. Trimming shortened V by 4 bases and J by 2 bases, and 8 bases separated the two germline ends. The CDR3 is made up of 13 amino acids. From germline, CDR1 is ENHRY and CDR2 SYGVKD.

The chain recombines TRBV5-1 with TRBJ1-6, with TRBD1 as a possible D gene (6 bases). The V and J ends lost 3 bases and 0 bases respectively, with 13 bases between them. The CDR3 covers 17 residues. CDR1 SGHRS and CDR2 YFSETQ come from the germline V gene. This CDR3 is CASSSQGPSSYNSPLHF. The CDR3 nucleotides are TGCGCCAGCAGCTCTCAGGGGCCGAGCTCCTATAATTCACCCCTCCACTTT.

The V call is TRBV27, the J call TRBJ1-5, with TRBD1 matching 7 bases. The CDR3 length is 13 residues. Per the germline V gene, CDR1 is MNHEY and CDR2 is SMNVEV (reference sequence). After removal of 6 bases from V and 7 bases from J, the junction contained 6 bases not matched to a gene. Written as DNA, the CDR3 is TGTGCCAGCAGCGACAGGGTGGGACAGCCCCAGCATTTT. It translates to CASSDRVGQPQHF.

The rearrangement links TRBV10-3 to TRBJ2-2; TRBD2 matches 7 bases. The CDR3 loop spans 15 amino acids. CDR1 is ENHRY, CDR2 SYGVKD, per germline. The J segment lost 5 bases and the V segment lost 6 bases, leaving 9 bases of the junction unmatched. For the CDR3, the DNA is TGTGCCATCAGAACGAGCGGGAAAGAAACCGGGGAGCTGTTTTTT. Translated: CAIRTSGKETGELFF.

The chain combines TRBV7-9 with TRBJ1-1; D perhaps matches TRBD1 (6 bases). V was shortened by 3 bases and J by 1 base, with 12 bases between the two germline ends. CDR3 size: 15 residues. Germline-derived CDR1 and CDR2 are SEHNR and FQNEAQ (reference sequence). The CDR3 loop is CASSFSTGTNTEAFF. The CDR3 DNA follows: TGTGCCAGCAGCTTTTCAACAGGGACGAACACTGAAGCTTTCTTT.

V usage is TRBV27 and J usage is TRBJ2-7; D not resolved. Germline CDR1 and CDR2: MNHEY and SMNVEV (reference sequence). V lost 3 bases and J lost 2, with 11 bases in between. The CDR3 totals 14 residues. The CDR3: CASSFLLGPYEQYF. CDR3 sequence (DNA): TGTGCCAGCAGTTTTTTACTGGGCCCCTACGAGCAGTACTTC.

The rearrangement joins TRBV5-1 to TRBJ2-5, with 7 bases lining up with TRBD1. The germline CDR1 and CDR2 sequences are SGHRS and YFSETQ. This CDR3 is built from 14 residues. The trim removed 0 bases at V and 1 base at J, leaving 0 bases unmatched. CDR3 bases: TGCGCCAGCAGCTTGGGGGACAGCCAAGAGACCCAGTACTTC. Translation gives CASSLGDSQETQYF.

The chain recombines TRBV14 with TRBJ2-7, with TRBD2 as a possible D gene (7 bases). The CDR3 length is 20 residues. The germline gives CDR1 SGHDN, CDR2 FVKESK. Trimming removed 1 base from V and 2 bases from J, with 27 bases in between. CDR3 sequence reads: CASSQGETGGARVLAYEQYF. The CDR3 DNA reads as TGTGCCAGCAGCCAAGGAGAGACGGGGGGCGCGCGGGTTCTGGCCTACGAGCAGTACTTC.

The V and J genes are TRBV4-3 and TRBJ1-1; TRBD1 matches 9 bases. Per germline, CDR1 LGHNA and CDR2 YSLEER. The V and J ends lost 1 base and 11 bases, in that order; junction bases with no gene match: 23. The CDR3 totals 19 residues. This chain's CDR3 is CASSQGPGQGRRGPLVAFF. CDR3 coding DNA: TGCGCCAGCAGCCAAGGCCCGGGACAGGGAAGACGTGGACCTTTGGTTGCTTTCTTT.

The chain recombines TRBV5-1 with TRBJ1-1; TRBD1 agrees at 7 bases. Germline V gene sequence: CDR1 SGHRS, CDR2 YFSETQ. This CDR3 is built from 17 residues. J gave up 12 bases and V 1 base, and 21 bases lay outside the gene matches. CDR3 bases: TGCGCCAGCAGCTTGAGCGTTTCCGGGACAGCCCAGCGCGGGACTTTCTTT. This gives the protein CASSLSVSGTAQRGTFF.

The chain combines TRBV30 with TRBJ1-2, with 12 positions matching TRBD1. CDR3 length: 17 residues. Unmatched junction bases numbered 7, after V lost 0 bases and J lost 2 bases. In germline, CDR1 is GTSNPN, CDR2 SVGIG (reference sequence). CDR3 coding DNA: TGTGCCTGGAGTGTCGGGACAGGGGGCTTCTTCAACTATGGCTACACCTTC. As protein: CAWSVGTGGFFNYGYTF.

This rearrangement joins TRBV4-1 to TRBJ1-4; no reliable D call. The germline V gene has CDR1 MGHRA and CDR2 YSYEKL. With 4 bases removed from V and 2 bases from J, the gap between germline ends came to 8 bases. This CDR3 is 14 amino acids long. CDR3 residues: CASSPGVTNEKLFF. The CDR3 nucleotides are TGCGCCAGCAGCCCGGGAGTTACTAATGAAAAACTGTTTTTT.

This chain uses TRBV12-5 with TRBJ2-1, with 8 bases that match TRBD2. CDR3 length equals 15 residues. CDR1 and CDR2 from the germline V gene are LGHNT and FRNRAP. The V segment lost 1 base and the J segment 6 bases; nucleotides outside the gene matches: 5. For the CDR3, the DNA is TGTGCTAGTGGTTTGGAGGGACTAGTAGCCAATGAGCAGTTCTTC. Amino acids: CASGLEGLVANEQFF.

A single count supports this clone. The chain employs TRBV18 and TRBJ1-2; possible D gene TRBD1, 5 bases. This CDR3 region has 15 residues. The V end lost 3 bases, the J end lost 4 bases, and 15 bases lay between the germline ends. CDR1 and CDR2 (germline): KGHSH, LQKENI. For the CDR3, the DNA is TGTGCCAGCTCACCGTTGACAGACCTCCTCTATGGCTACACCTTC. Translating it yields CASSPLTDLLYGYTF.

The CDR3 here is CASSFTGYEQFF. The CDR3 region has the DNA TGTGCCAGCAGTTTCACAGGTTATGAGCAGTTCTTC. The chain combines TRBV27 with TRBJ2-1, with D tentatively TRBD1 (5 bases). The V end was cut by 3 bases, the J end by 8 bases, with 8 bases between. From germline, CDR1 is MNHEY and CDR2 SMNVEV (reference sequence). The CDR3 consists of 12 residues.

The chain couples TRBV7-2 to TRBJ1-1; tentatively, D is TRBD1 (5 bases). V lost 2 bases and J 0 bases, leaving 13 bases between the germline ends. Germline loops: CDR1 SGHTA, CDR2 FQGNSA. This CDR3 spans 16 amino acids. Here the CDR3 reads CASSLIPGLMNTEAFF. The CDR3 coding sequence is TGTGCCAGCAGCTTAATCCCAGGGCTTATGAACACTGAAGCTTTCTTT.

This clone turned up a few times. The chain is built from TRBV7-3 and TRBJ1-1; tentatively, D is TRBD1 (5 bases). Germline V gene data show CDR1 as SGHTA and CDR2 as FQGTGA. The CDR3 spans 14 residues. V shed 6 bases and J shed 10 bases, with 21 bases lying between them. CDR3 nucleotide sequence: TGTGCCAGCAGATTATCAGGGAGGGGCGGTTCAGCTTTCTTT. Its protein is CASRLSGRGGSAFF.

The chain uses TRBV5-1 and TRBJ2-3; 9 nucleotides agree with TRBD1. Per germline, CDR1 SGHRS and CDR2 YFSETQ. The trim removed 2 bases at V and 1 base at J, leaving 11 bases unmatched. The CDR3 totals 18 residues. The CDR3 loop reads CASSFPPGTGSGTDTQYF. The CDR3 coding sequence is TGCGCCAGCAGCTTCCCTCCCGGGACAGGGTCTGGCACAGATACGCAGTATTTT.